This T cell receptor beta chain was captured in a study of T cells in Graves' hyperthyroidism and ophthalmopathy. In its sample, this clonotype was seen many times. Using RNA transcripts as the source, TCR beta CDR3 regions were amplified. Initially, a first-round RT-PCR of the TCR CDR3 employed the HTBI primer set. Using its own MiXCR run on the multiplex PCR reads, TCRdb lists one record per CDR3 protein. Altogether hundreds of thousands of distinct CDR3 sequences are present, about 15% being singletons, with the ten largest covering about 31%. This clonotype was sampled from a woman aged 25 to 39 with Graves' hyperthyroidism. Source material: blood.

Here the CDR3 reads CASRGTSGRRDTDTQYF. The DNA of the CDR3 is TGTGCCAGCAGGGGGACTAGCGGGAGGAGGGACACAGATACGCAGTATTTT. This chain connects TRBV27 to TRBJ2-3; 15 bases are a match to TRBD2. Germline CDR1 MNHEY, CDR2 SMNVEV (reference sequence). The CDR3 sequence is 17 residues long. Trimming took 6 bases from V and 2 from J; bases not matched to a gene: 6.